This record covers a single TCR beta chain. The sample comes from a study of blood T cell repertoires in COVID-19. Study in general: From T cells, B-cell-depleted T cells, or PBMCs came the material, which was cDNA or gDNA.

The authors' processing: For nucleated cells, counts were estimated from reference gene primer amplification. Repertoires were generated with immunoSEQ multiplex PCR, while TCRdb's copy carries only in-frame clones and drops some. Clonal size and the V and J genes are those of that table, whereas D and trimming came from the DNA. Among approximately 170,000 clones listed, approximately 75% were seen once. This CDR3 has 18 amino acids. Germline loops: CDR1 LGHDT, CDR2 YNNKEL (reference sequence). Trimming stripped 5 bases from V and 5 bases from J, with 26 bases between. What was sequenced was peripheral blood. The clonotype comes from a human donor in a cohort sampled during active COVID-19. V gene TRBV3-1 (or the pseudogene TRBV3-2) combines with J gene TRBJ2-3, with D perhaps matching TRBD2 (6 bases). CDR3 bases: TGTGCCAGCAGCTCCTCGGGTGCGGGAAGAGGCCTTAGAGATACGCAGTATTTT. It codes for CASSSSGAGRGLRDTQYF.